This T cell receptor beta chain was recorded in a study of T cells after yellow fever vaccination. Study findings and constraints: FACS-sorted repertoires might harbor abundant contaminating clonotypes from the bulk population. Secondary responses were weaker yet peaked faster, day 5 versus 15. The study re-detected most primary-vaccination clones after the booster (about 96% CD4, 80% to 90% CD8). Clonotypes shared by both compartments, CD4 and CD8, made up a small share.

This clonotype showed up just a few times. Its antigen is as yet unknown. CDR3 length equals 16 residues. CDR1 is LNHDA and CDR2 is SQIVND in the germline V gene (reference sequence). V was trimmed by 9 bases and J by 4 bases, leaving 25 bases between them. TCRdb ran MiXCR on the 5' RACE reads and lists one entry per CDR3 protein. The sample comprises around 320,000 distinct CDR3 sequences, less than 9.5% of which are singletons, and 3% to 4% rests with the top ten. The material was CD4+ T cells sorted from PBMCs, obtained 5 days after the yellow fever booster vaccination. The genes are TRBV19 and TRBJ2-7, with D unclear. The TCR was taken from a man aged 18 to 29 who received the YFV17D yellow fever vaccine. The CDR3 loop reads CARETNSCEGFYEQYF. For the CDR3, the DNA is TGTGCCAGGGAAACCAACAGTTGTGAAGGGTTTTACGAGCAGTACTTC.